The 27 T cell receptor beta chains below all came from one sample that was sequenced in a study of T cell repertoires in cytomegalovirus infection. TCRdb called the reads again in MiXCR, with one record for every CDR3 protein. The sample lists approximately 1,000,000 distinct CDR3 sequences, more than 25% occurring once. Which antigens these TCRs recognize remains unknown. This material consisted of cultured CD8+ T cells from PBMCs, taken from culture after CMV antigen stimulation. The receptors were gathered from a human donor in good health (CMV status not recorded). Some clones in this sample may be carry-over from other donors' samples.

V is TRBV7-2 and J is TRBJ1-1; no firm D call. Germline CDR1 SGHTA, CDR2 FQGNSA. This CDR3 contains 13 residues. Trimming stripped 4 bases from V and 5 bases from J, with 11 bases between. The CDR3 bases are TGTGCCAGCAGCTCCCTGCCTGGGACTGAAGCTTTCTTT. Amino acid sequence: CASSSLPGTEAFF.

This chain connects TRBV27 to TRBJ2-2, with 11 bases that match TRBD1. V shed 2 bases, J shed 7 bases, and the junction held 6 bases outside the gene matches. The germline V gene has CDR1 MNHEY and CDR2 SMNVEV (reference sequence). This CDR3 contains 16 residues. CDR3 residues: CASSLVPGQGVGELFF. Written as DNA, the CDR3 is TGTGCCAGCAGTTTAGTCCCGGGACAGGGGGTCGGGGAGCTGTTTTTT.

This chain connects TRBV13 to TRBJ1-2, with TRBD1 identical over 7 bases. V lost 5 bases to trimming and J lost 2 bases; unmatched junction nucleotides: 8. Germline CDR1 PRHDT, CDR2 FYEKMQ (reference sequence). The CDR3 runs 15 residues. As DNA, the CDR3 is TGTGCCAGCAGCGCAGGGACAGATTCGAACTATGGCTACACCTTC. Its protein is CASSAGTDSNYGYTF.

A few counts support this clonotype. The chain joins TRBV5-1 to TRBJ2-5; D possibly corresponds to TRBD2 (5 bases). V lost 2 bases to trimming and J lost 0 bases, with 8 bases between them. Germline V CDR1 and CDR2: SGHRS, YFSETQ. The CDR3 has 14 residues. CDR3 nucleotides: TGCGCCAGCAGCTTAGCGGAAGACCAAGAGACCCAGTACTTC. Translated, it gives CASSLAEDQETQYF.

The chain carries TRBV19 and TRBJ2-1; no definite D call. CDR3 size: 14 residues. Germline assignment: CDR1 LNHDA and CDR2 SQIVND (reference sequence). The V end lost 3 bases, the J end lost 0 bases, and 6 bases lay between the germline ends. The CDR3: CASSILSSYNEQFF. For the CDR3, the DNA is TGTGCCAGTAGTATTTTAAGCTCCTACAATGAGCAGTTCTTC.

There are a few counts of this clonotype. The chain employs TRBV29-1 and TRBJ2-2; the D is unclear. CDR3 length: 14 residues. CDR1 and CDR2 from the germline V gene are SQVTM and ANQGSEA. The V end lost 2 bases, the J end lost 4 bases, and 11 bases lay between the germline ends. The CDR3 here is CSVEPDPSTGELFF. CDR3 bases: TGCAGCGTTGAACCGGACCCGTCCACCGGGGAGCTGTTTTTT.

About this clonotype: At one end, the junction sequence differs from germline, possibly due to a read error. The rearrangement uses TRBV14 and TRBJ1-1, with D uncertain. Germline V gene lookup returns CDR1 SGHDN and CDR2 FVKESK. The CDR3 has 14 residues. The CDR3: CANSPRRVNTEAFF. CDR3 sequence (DNA): TGTGCCAACAGCCCCCGGCGCGTTAACACTGAAGCTTTCTTT.

The chain joins TRBV2 to TRBJ2-4; D unclear. Trimming pared 3 bases from V and 1 base from J, leaving 10 bases between. The CDR3 covers 15 residues. The germline CDR1 and CDR2 sequences are SNHLY and FYNNEI. CDR3 in amino acids: CASSDQDRAKNIQYF. CDR3 nucleotide sequence: TGTGCCAGCAGTGATCAAGATCGGGCCAAAAACATTCAGTACTTC. The full variable domain, with the rest looked up from reference TRBV2 and TRBJ2-4, is EPEVTQTPSHQVTQMGQEVILRCVPISNHLYFYWYRQILGQKVEFLVSFYNNEISEKSEIFDDQFSVERPDGSNFTLKIRSTKLEDSAMYFCASSDQDRAKNIQYFGAGTRLSVL.

This sequence joins TRBV4-1 and TRBJ2-2; D gene ambiguous. CDR1 is MGHRA and CDR2 is YSYEKL in the germline V gene. The CDR3 extends over 17 amino acids. The V end was cut by 0 bases, the J end by 3 bases, with 14 bases between. This chain's CDR3 is CASSQDRQPPHTGELFF. The CDR3, as DNA: TGCGCCAGCAGCCAAGATAGACAACCACCCCACACCGGGGAGCTGTTTTTT.

The J gene is TRBJ2-1, the V gene TRBV10-1, with D maybe TRBD1 (6 bases). V lost 4 bases, J lost 0 bases, and 13 bases lay in between. From germline, CDR1 is WNHNN and CDR2 SYGVQD (reference sequence). This CDR3 comprises 16 residues. The CDR3 reads CASSGGQTSSYNEQFF. The CDR3 DNA sequence: TGCGCCAGCAGTGGGGGGCAAACGAGCTCCTACAATGAGCAGTTCTTC.

The chain combines TRBV6-1 with TRBJ2-7, with D possibly being TRBD1 (5 bases). CDR1 MNHNS and CDR2 SASEGT come from the germline V gene. V lost 1 base to trimming and J lost 5 bases, with 12 bases between them. The CDR3 is 14 residues long. For the CDR3, the DNA is TGTGCCAGCAGTGAAGGCCCAGGGTGGGACGAGCAGTACGTC. Translated: CASSEGPGWDEQYV.

The V gene is TRBV15, the J gene TRBJ2-1; 10 positions match TRBD1. The V segment lost 3 bases and the J segment 6 bases; nucleotides outside the gene matches: 5. Germline values: CDR1 LNHNV, CDR2 YYDKDF (reference sequence). The CDR3 contains 15 residues. The CDR3 sequence is CATSRGTGVANEQFF. In nucleotides, the CDR3 is TGTGCCACCAGCAGGGGGACAGGGGTTGCCAATGAGCAGTTCTTC.

This clonotype was counted only a few times. The CDR3 nucleotides are TGTGCCAGCAGCACAGGGATGGGAGCTTATAGCAATCAGCCCCAGCATTTT. Translating it yields CASSTGMGAYSNQPQHF. This chain connects TRBV5-5 to TRBJ1-5; D is perhaps TRBD1 (6 bases). This CDR3 spans 17 amino acids. V was trimmed by 4 bases and J by 0 bases, leaving 17 bases between them. The germline CDR1 and CDR2 sequences are SGHKS and YYEKEE (reference sequence).

The J gene is TRBJ1-4, the V gene TRBV2; TRBD1 matches at 8 bases. The trim removed 9 bases at V and 3 bases at J, leaving 3 bases unmatched. The germline V gene encodes CDR1 SNHLY and CDR2 FYNNEI. The CDR3 is made up of 13 amino acids. The CDR3: CARQGESNEKLFF. CDR3 DNA sequence: TGTGCCAGACAGGGGGAATCTAATGAAAAACTGTTTTTT.

Only a few counts were recorded for this clonotype. This sequence joins TRBV7-6 and TRBJ2-1; D is ambiguous. The CDR3 has 13 amino acids. Germline loops: CDR1 SGHVS, CDR2 FNYEAQ. Trimming took off 10 bases at V and 4 bases at J, with 14 bases between the two ends. CDR3 protein: CATARKAYNEQFF. CDR3 sequence (DNA): TGTGCCACCGCCCGGAAGGCATACAATGAGCAGTTCTTC.

The chain has TRBV14 and TRBJ1-6, with D perhaps matching TRBD1 (5 bases). The CDR3 contains 15 residues. Trimming stripped 1 base from V and 7 bases from J, with 11 bases between. Germline loops: CDR1 SGHDN, CDR2 FVKESK. CDR3 amino acids: CASSQVRQKNSPLHF. In DNA form, the CDR3 reads TGTGCCAGCAGCCAAGTTCGACAGAAAAATTCACCCCTCCACTTT. Together with reference TRBV14 and TRBJ1-6, the CDR3 gives the full variable domain: EAGVTQFPSHSVIEKGQTVTLRCDPISGHDNLYWYRRVMGKEIKFLLHFVKESKQDESGMPNNRFLAERTGGTYSTLKVQPAELEDSGVYFCASSQVRQKNSPLHFGNGTRLTVT.

The chain carries TRBV12-3 or TRBV12-4 and TRBJ1-5; a possible D gene is TRBD1 (6 bases). The CDR3 length is 17 residues. The ends were cut back, 4 bases at V and 6 bases at J, with 22 bases in the middle. The CDR3 region has the DNA TGTGCCAGCAGTTCTTCCAGGGGCCCTCTAGGCGGTCAGCCCCAGCATTTT. It specifies CASSSSRGPLGGQPQHF.

This clonotype was recorded a few times. CDR3: CASSPLEWIADTQYF. The DNA of the CDR3 is TGTGCCAGCAGCCCTCTGGAGTGGATCGCAGATACGCAGTATTTT. This rearrangement joins TRBV4-2 to TRBJ2-3; D is unresolved. V was trimmed by 4 bases and J by 4 bases, leaving 15 bases between them. The CDR3 consists of 15 residues. Germline V gene data show CDR1 as LGHNA and CDR2 as YNFKEQ.

About this clonotype itself: The germline gene is not matched at one end of the junction; a read error may be the cause. The chain links TRBV4-3 to TRBJ2-3, with 9 bases lining up with TRBD1. The CDR3 spans 17 residues. Germline V gene data show CDR1 as LGHNA and CDR2 as YSLEER. The CDR3 bases are TGCGCCAGCAGCCAAGAAACTTGGGGACAGGGCACAGTTACGCAGTATTTT. Translation gives CASSQETWGQGTVTQYF.

This clonotype has only a few counts. The chain employs TRBV11-1 and TRBJ2-1; TRBD2 is a possible D gene (7 bases). The germline V gene has CDR1 SGHAT and CDR2 FQDESV (reference sequence). The V end lost 3 bases, the J end lost 4 bases, and 19 bases lay between the germline ends. The CDR3 has 17 amino acids. CDR3 residues: CASSFSPGGPAYNEQFF. The CDR3 nucleotides are TGTGCCAGCAGCTTTTCTCCGGGGGGCCCTGCTTACAATGAGCAGTTCTTC.

This sequence joins TRBV6-7 and TRBJ2-3; D remains ambiguous. TRBV6-7 is known as an ORF, though its function is uncertain. The V end was cut by 9 bases, the J end by 8 bases, with 12 bases between. This CDR3 contains 11 residues. The CDR3 reads CASRWSVTQYF. The CDR3 DNA reads TGTGCCAGTCGCTGGTCGGTTACGCAGTATTTT.

This clonotype appeared a few times. The chain employs TRBV6-2 or TRBV6-3 and TRBJ2-7, with 12 positions matching TRBD2. CDR1 is MNHEY and CDR2 is SVGEGT in the germline V gene. CDR3 size: 15 residues. The J segment lost 2 bases and the V segment lost 5 bases, leaving 4 bases of the junction unmatched. As DNA, the CDR3 is TGTGCCAGCAGTCCAAGGACTAGCGGGGCCTACGAGCAGTACGTC. It encodes CASSPRTSGAYEQYV.

In this sample, this clonotype turned up a few times. The rearrangement links TRBV7-9 to TRBJ2-5; D gene unclear. The germline V gene encodes CDR1 SEHNR and CDR2 FQNEAQ (reference sequence). V dropped 2 bases and J dropped 5 bases, with 6 bases sitting between them. The CDR3 covers 12 residues. CDR3 loop: CASSLKRETQYF. CDR3 in DNA: TGTGCCAGCAGCTTAAAGAGGGAGACCCAGTACTTC.

CDR3: CASSAPSGGSNTGELFF. CDR3 coding DNA: TGTGCCAGCAGCGCACCCTCAGGGGGTTCGAACACCGGGGAGCTGTTTTTT. The V gene is TRBV9, the J gene TRBJ2-2, with 7 bases identical to TRBD1. The CDR3 sequence is 17 residues long. The trim removed 3 bases at V and 0 bases at J, leaving 8 bases unmatched. Germline CDR1 SGDLS, CDR2 YYNGEE.

The V call is TRBV5-5, the J call TRBJ2-3, with D possibly being TRBD1 (6 bases). CDR1 SGHKS and CDR2 YYEKEE come from the germline V gene (reference sequence). V was shortened by 4 bases and J by 4 bases, with 16 bases between the two germline ends. This CDR3 is 15 amino acids long. CDR3 nucleotides: TGTGCCAGCAGCGTAAGGCAGGGGATAGCAGATACGCAGTATTTT. This codes for CASSVRQGIADTQYF.

The chain carries TRBV6-2 or TRBV6-3 and TRBJ2-6, with D tentatively TRBD2 (6 bases). The CDR3 consists of 15 residues. Trimming took off 10 bases at V and 4 bases at J, with 17 bases between the two ends. Germline loops: CDR1 MNHEY, CDR2 SVGEGT. Written as DNA, the CDR3 is TGTGCCACCGGGCCTCCCGGGAGAGGGGCCAACGTCCTGACTTTC. Translating gives CATGPPGRGANVLTF.

This clonotype turned up a few times. This chain uses TRBV4-1 with TRBJ1-4; D is unresolved. Trimming took off 0 bases at V and 3 bases at J, with 8 bases between the two ends. The germline V gene encodes CDR1 MGHRA and CDR2 YSYEKL. The CDR3 covers 15 residues. The CDR3 spells CASSQETEPNEKLFF. CDR3 bases: TGCGCCAGCAGCCAAGAAACGGAACCTAATGAAAAACTGTTTTTT.